This T cell receptor beta chain was sequenced in a study of technical replicates of blood from a handful of donors. There are 18 residues in the CDR3. V was trimmed by 1 base and J by 4 bases, leaving 22 bases between them. Germline CDR1 and CDR2: KGHSH and LQKENI. TCRdb's copy holds only in-frame clones and misses some; the assay was immunoSEQ multiplex PCR. The table shows roughly 92,000 clones, with 85% to 95% occurring only once. This clonotype was sampled from a human donor in good health. The chain joins TRBV18 to TRBJ1-1; unclear D gene. The sequencing sample was made of T cells isolated from PBMCs. This CDR3 reads CASSPLYAGYLEVTEAFF. CDR3 DNA sequence: TGTGCCAGCTCACCACTCTACGCGGGCTACTTAGAGGTCACTGAAGCTTTCTTT.